This TCR beta chain stems from a study of blood T cells in healthy people across ages (dated by TCRdb to the mid-2010s). As for the study more broadly: In model experiments, template switching captured about one uniquely barcoded TCR beta cDNA molecule for every two T cells. To track age-related changes in TCR beta repertoire diversity, the study relied on deep sequencing normalized with unique cDNA molecular identifiers. The donors were divided into four age groups: young (average around 15 years), middle-aged (about 39), aged (around 67) and long-lived (82). To avoid experimental bias, donors of different ages were spread randomly across the sequencing lanes. For two donors (one aged 18 to 30 and one aged 80 or older), the study analyzed two additional independent replicas of 1 million unique cDNA reads from the same blood draw.

The study at large found these results: As age increased, observed TCR beta diversity per million T cells dropped in a roughly linear way, and a significant reduction was already evident by age around 41. Conclusive comparison of naive and antigen-experienced compartments was prevented by the profiling of bulk unsorted PBMCs. There was a strong correlation between observed TCR beta diversity and the percentage of naive T cells measured by flow cytometry. Estimates of total diversity based on one million sequenced T cells were considered lower bounds and underestimates. Compared with the aged group, the long-lived group had more naive CD4+ T cells, fewer expanded clones and increased TCR diversity, a pattern suggesting age selection. Donor CMV infection status was unknown, potentially confounding age-related changes in expanded clonotypes.

Including cysteine and phenylalanine, the CDR3 has 14 amino acids. The sequence is cut down to CDR3 DNA, 42 bases in frame from base 1. The germline V gene sets CDR1 to MNHEY and CDR2 to SVGEGT. V and J are trimmed by 11 bases and 2 bases, and the gene matches miss 6 bases of the junction. Turning to this clonotype: There is no known antigen for this receptor. The record has no base qualities; no much larger clone is one base away.

Donors were 39 systemically healthy Caucasian individuals from Russia aged roughly 6 to 90 years. Around 10 milliliters of peripheral blood were collected from each donor into EDTA-treated Vacutainer tubes. PBMCs were isolated by Ficoll-Paque density-gradient centrifugation, with at least 6.5 million obtained per sample. Trizol reagent was used to extract total RNA from the PBMCs, yielding at least 5.5 micrograms per sample. Naive CD45RAhigh/CD27high T cell percentages were measured by flow cytometry on a PBMC aliquot from every donor. Library generation was performed with 5' RACE. The run used an Illumina HiSeq 2500. The second PCR ran for about 7 to 11 cycles and used a J-beta primer mix along with a sample-barcoded 5' primer. A template-switch 5' adaptor carrying 12 random nucleotides introduced a unique molecular identifier onto each TCR beta cDNA molecule. Each sample yielded at least 2.5 million CDR3-containing paired-end reads. The Mint cDNA synthesis kit, primed by a TRBC-specific oligonucleotide, was used to synthesize first-strand cDNA from all RNA. All cDNA was treated with uracil-DNA glycosylase and then went through a first 18-cycle PCR with the universal primers M1SS and BC2_uni_R. The original methods were these. For normalization, 1 million high-quality reads, each with a distinct molecular identifier, were randomly selected from each sample. Reads with shared molecular identifiers were discarded instead of being binned into consensus sequences. MiTCR, with a Q25 quality threshold and the strictest error-elimination algorithm, was used for CDR3 identification, clonotype clustering and error correction. A nonparametric unseen species model with Euler transformation was used to estimate a lower bound on total TCR beta diversity. Using fastp at Q25 and MiXCR, TCRdb reprocessed the public reads and kept productive beta chains. Identical CDR3 proteins give one entry, which carries the most common genes and DNA. The V and J calls come from TCRdb's annotation, not from the publication. In all, the sample holds some 1.5 million distinct CDR3 sequences, and about 30% of those were seen once. Together, the top ten hold 6.5% to 8.5% of the sample.

The receptor was derived from a woman in her thirties in good health. The sequence joins TRBV6-2 or TRBV6-3 to TRBJ1-2; 12 central nucleotides agree with TRBD1. The sample consisted of blood. The nucleotide sequence is given as TGTGCCTCCGAAGGGACAGGGGGCAACTATGGCTACACCTTC. It specifies CASEGTGGNYGYTF.